This T cell receptor (beta chain) appears in the sequencing data of a study of prognosis after radiotherapy for stage I lung cancer. Study-level background: The patient group consisted of approximately 14 men and about 6 women whose ages spanned about 53 to 84, median around 74 years.

Two sampling time points were used, and around 6 milliliters of peripheral blood were drawn at each. Amplification of the TCR beta CDR3 (from genomic DNA) was done by two-round multiplex PCR. Gene-specific TRBV and TRBJ primers were used in PCR round one. TCRdb processed the multiplex PCR reads anew with MiXCR; each CDR3 protein has one entry. The sample has around 23,000 distinct CDR3 sequences, 43% seen once. Relative to its sample, this clonotype is medium-sized (0.01 to 0.1%). This CDR3 contains 14 residues. Trimming took 5 bases from V and 7 from J; bases not matched to a gene: 6. From germline, CDR1 is MNHNS and CDR2 SASEGT.

The sequence was collected from a donor aged 50 or older with non-small cell lung cancer. The V and J genes are TRBV6-1 and TRBJ1-5, with 9 bases fitting TRBD1. Specimen: PBMCs, collected before or after stereotactic body radiation therapy (not recorded which). CDR3 amino acids: CASSNTGTGQPQHF. The CDR3 coding sequence is TGTGCCAGCAGTAATACCGGGACAGGGCAGCCCCAGCATTTT.